The clone carrying this TCR beta chain was detected only once. V lost 2 bases, J lost 5 bases, and 9 bases lay in between. The CDR3 length is 14 residues. Germline V gives CDR1 MNHEY, CDR2 SVGAGI. The data originate from a study of blood T cell repertoires in COVID-19. Original processing notes: How many nucleated cells were present was estimated from reference gene primer amplification. Clones were read by immunoSEQ multiplex PCR, and TCRdb kept only the in-frame ones, dropping some. From that table come the V and J calls and clone size; the DNA was used to work out D and trimming. The profile shows tens of thousands of clones, about 80% of them singletons.

Sequenced material: peripheral blood. The receptor comes from a woman in her fifties or sixties with acute or convalescent COVID-19. The chain combines TRBV6-5 with TRBJ2-2; D ambiguous. The CDR3 spells CASSYGGFTGELFF. The CDR3 coding sequence is TGTGCCAGCAGTTACGGCGGTTTTACCGGGGAGCTGTTTTTT.